A selection of T cell receptor beta chains follows, all from one sample in a study of cytomegalovirus exposure and HLA in healthy donors. Clones were read by immunoSEQ multiplex PCR, and TCRdb kept only the in-frame ones, dropping some. This table has roughly 180,000 clones, around 82% appearing once. The sequenced sample was PBMCs. The receptors stem from a woman aged 50 to 65 in good health and CMV-seropositive. Each CDR3 is given with its conserved first and last residue. Fields, in order: J gene, D gene, clone size, V gene, CDR3 protein, CDR3 DNA. The D gene is left open where the match is weak. The size of a clone is reported for some rows only, either as once, few or many, or as a class for expanded clones.

J: TRBJ2-2
D: TRBD1
size: .
V: TRBV6-5
CDR3: CASSRDRGTGELFF
DNA: TGTGCCAGCAGCCGGGACAGGGGAACCGGGGAGCTGTTTTTT

J: TRBJ2-2
D: TRBD2
size: .
V: TRBV4-2
CDR3: CASSPVAGDNTGELFF
DNA: TGTGCCAGCAGCCCAGTAGCGGGGGATAACACCGGGGAGCTGTTTTTT

J: TRBJ2-1
D: TRBD2
size: .
V: TRBV5-1
CDR3: CASSSGTSGMDEQFF
DNA: TGCGCCAGCAGCTCCGGGACTAGCGGAATGGATGAGCAGTTCTTC

J: TRBJ1-1
D: TRBD1
size: .
V: TRBV19
CDR3: CASIGTGGEKVVNTEAFF
DNA: TGTGCCAGTATTGGGACAGGGGGCGAGAAGGTCGTGAACACTGAAGCTTTCTTT

J: TRBJ2-7
D: TRBD1
size: .
V: TRBV7-8
CDR3: CASSSRQGSRYEQYF
DNA: TGTGCCAGCAGCTCTCGACAGGGGTCACGGTACGAGCAGTACTTC

J: TRBJ2-3
D: TRBD1
size: once
V: TRBV27
CDR3: CASSLGQGTDTQYF
DNA: TGTGCCAGCAGTTTAGGACAGGGCACAGATACGCAGTATTTT

J: TRBJ2-1
D: TRBD2
size: .
V: TRBV5-1
CDR3: CASSGGGGNEQFF
DNA: TGCGCCAGCAGCGGTGGGGGAGGGAATGAGCAGTTCTTC

J: TRBJ2-1
D: .
size: .
V: TRBV5-1
CDR3: CASSRGQAGNEQFF
DNA: TGCGCCAGCAGCCGGGGACAAGCCGGGAATGAGCAGTTCTTC

J: TRBJ2-1
D: .
size: .
V: TRBV5-4
CDR3: CASINRGAGSEQFF
DNA: TGTGCCAGCATCAATCGGGGGGCCGGGAGTGAGCAGTTCTTC

J: TRBJ2-5
D: TRBD1
size: .
V: TRBV2
CDR3: CATNKAIRGETQYF
DNA: TGTGCCACTAACAAAGCCATCAGGGGGGAGACCCAGTACTTC

J: TRBJ1-2
D: .
size: .
V: TRBV10-3
CDR3: CAIYERGGDGYTF
DNA: TGTGCCATTTACGAACGGGGGGGAGATGGCTACACCTTC

J: TRBJ1-2
D: .
size: once
V: TRBV5-1
CDR3: CASSLRKGDGYTF
DNA: TGCGCCAGCAGCTTGAGGAAGGGGGACGGCTACACCTTC

J: TRBJ1-5
D: TRBD1
size: .
V: TRBV10-3
CDR3: CAIRPGGNQPQHF
DNA: TGTGCCATCAGACCAGGGGGGAATCAGCCCCAGCATTTT

J: TRBJ1-4
D: .
size: .
V: TRBV4-1
CDR3: CASSQGRRSRTANEKLFF
DNA: TGCGCCAGCAGCCAAGGACGGAGGAGTCGGACAGCCAATGAAAAACTGTTTTTT

J: TRBJ1-1
D: .
size: .
V: TRBV6-1
CDR3: CASSEDSGSNTEAFF
DNA: TGTGCCAGCAGTGAAGACTCAGGGTCGAACACTGAAGCTTTCTTT

J: TRBJ1-2
D: .
size: .
V: TRBV5-1
CDR3: CASRDSANYGYTF
DNA: TGCGCCAGCAGGGACAGCGCTAACTATGGCTACACCTTC

J: TRBJ2-3
D: .
size: .
V: TRBV6-1
CDR3: CASSAGASGDTQYF
DNA: TGTGCCAGCAGTGCGGGAGCCTCCGGCGATACGCAGTATTTT

J: TRBJ1-1
D: TRBD1
size: .
V: TRBV5-1
CDR3: CASSLTQGGTEAFF
DNA: TGCGCCAGCAGCTTGACGCAGGGGGGCACTGAAGCTTTCTTT